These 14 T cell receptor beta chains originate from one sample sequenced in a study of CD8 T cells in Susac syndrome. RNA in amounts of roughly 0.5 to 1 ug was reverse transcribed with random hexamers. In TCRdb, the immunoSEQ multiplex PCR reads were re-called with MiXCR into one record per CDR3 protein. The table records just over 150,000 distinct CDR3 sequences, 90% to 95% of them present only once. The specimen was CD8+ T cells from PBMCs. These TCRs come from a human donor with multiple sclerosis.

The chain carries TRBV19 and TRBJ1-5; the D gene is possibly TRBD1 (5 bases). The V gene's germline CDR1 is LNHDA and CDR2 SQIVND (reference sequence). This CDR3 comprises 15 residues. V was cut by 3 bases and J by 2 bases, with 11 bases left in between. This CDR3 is CASSIIRDRNQPQHF. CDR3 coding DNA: TGTGCCAGTAGTATCATCAGGGACCGCAATCAGCCCCAGCATTTT.

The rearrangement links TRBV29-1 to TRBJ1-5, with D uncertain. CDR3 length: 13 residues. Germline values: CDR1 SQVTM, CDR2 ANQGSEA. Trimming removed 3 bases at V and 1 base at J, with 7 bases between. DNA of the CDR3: TGCAGCGTTGAGATGGGAAGCAATCAGCCCCAGCATTTT. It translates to CSVEMGSNQPQHF.

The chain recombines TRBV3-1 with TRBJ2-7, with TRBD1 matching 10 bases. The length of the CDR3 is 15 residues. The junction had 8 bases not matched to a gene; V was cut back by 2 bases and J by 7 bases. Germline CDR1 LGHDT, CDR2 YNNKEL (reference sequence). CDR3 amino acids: CASSQIGTGDLEQYF. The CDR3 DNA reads TGTGCCAGCAGCCAAATCGGGACAGGGGATCTGGAGCAGTACTTC.

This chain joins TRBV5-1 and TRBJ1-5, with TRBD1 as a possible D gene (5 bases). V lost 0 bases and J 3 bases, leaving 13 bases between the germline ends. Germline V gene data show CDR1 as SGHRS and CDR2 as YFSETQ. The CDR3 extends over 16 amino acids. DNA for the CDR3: TGCGCCAGCAGCTTGGAAGGGGTCCATAACAATCAGCCCCAGCATTTT. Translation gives CASSLEGVHNNQPQHF.

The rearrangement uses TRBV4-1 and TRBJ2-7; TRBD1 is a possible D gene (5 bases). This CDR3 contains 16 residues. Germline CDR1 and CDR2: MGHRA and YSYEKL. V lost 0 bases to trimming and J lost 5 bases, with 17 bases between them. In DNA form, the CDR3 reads TGCGCCAGCAGCCAAGATCTGGCCAGGGCGTTCGACGAGCAGTACTTC. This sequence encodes CASSQDLARAFDEQYF.

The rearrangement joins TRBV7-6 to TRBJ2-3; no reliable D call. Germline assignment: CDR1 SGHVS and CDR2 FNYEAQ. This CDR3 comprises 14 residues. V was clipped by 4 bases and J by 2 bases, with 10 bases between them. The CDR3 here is CASSSDSFTDTQYF. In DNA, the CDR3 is TGTGCCAGCAGCTCCGACTCGTTCACAGATACGCAGTATTTT.

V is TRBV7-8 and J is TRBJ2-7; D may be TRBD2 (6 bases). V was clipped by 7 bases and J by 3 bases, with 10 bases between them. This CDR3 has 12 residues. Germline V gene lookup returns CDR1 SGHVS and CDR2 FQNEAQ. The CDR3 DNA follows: TGTGCCAGCACCGACGGGGGCTACGAGCAGTACTTC. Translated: CASTDGGYEQYF. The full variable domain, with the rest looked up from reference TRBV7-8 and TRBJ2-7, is GAGVSQSPRYKVAKRGQDVALRCDPISGHVSLFWYQQALGQGPEFLTYFQNEAQLDKSGLPSDRFFAERPEGSVSTLKIQRTQQEDSAVYLCASTDGGYEQYFGPGTRLTVT.

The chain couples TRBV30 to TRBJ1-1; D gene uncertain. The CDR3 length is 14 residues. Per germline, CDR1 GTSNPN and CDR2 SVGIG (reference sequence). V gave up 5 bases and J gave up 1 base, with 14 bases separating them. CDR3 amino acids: CAWGSEDSNTEAFF. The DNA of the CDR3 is TGTGCCTGGGGCAGCGAGGACTCGAACACTGAAGCTTTCTTT.

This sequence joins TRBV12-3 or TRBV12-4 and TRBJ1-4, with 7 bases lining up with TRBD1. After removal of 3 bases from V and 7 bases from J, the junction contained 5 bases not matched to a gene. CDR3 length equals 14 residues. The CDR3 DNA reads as TGTGCCAGCAGTTTCGGAGGGGGCGGTGAAAAACTGTTTTTT. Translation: CASSFGGGGEKLFF.

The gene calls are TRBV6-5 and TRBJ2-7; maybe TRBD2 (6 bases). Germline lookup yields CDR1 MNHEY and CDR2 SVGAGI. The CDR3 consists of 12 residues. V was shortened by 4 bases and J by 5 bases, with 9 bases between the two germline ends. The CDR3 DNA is TGTGCCAGCAGTTTCGGGGGTAACGAGCAGTACTTC. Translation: CASSFGGNEQYF.

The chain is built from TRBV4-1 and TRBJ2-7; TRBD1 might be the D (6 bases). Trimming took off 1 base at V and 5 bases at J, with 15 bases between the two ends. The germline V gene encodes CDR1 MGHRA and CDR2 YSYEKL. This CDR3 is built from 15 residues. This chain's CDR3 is CASSQVAGALDEQYF. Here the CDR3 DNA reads TGCGCCAGCAGCCAAGTCGCAGGGGCGCTGGACGAGCAGTACTTC.

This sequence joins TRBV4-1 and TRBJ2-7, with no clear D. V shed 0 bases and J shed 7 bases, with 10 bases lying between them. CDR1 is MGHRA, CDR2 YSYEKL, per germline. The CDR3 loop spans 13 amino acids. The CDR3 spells CASSQEGRYEQYF. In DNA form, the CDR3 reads TGCGCCAGCAGCCAAGAGGGAAGGTATGAGCAGTACTTC.

CDR3 amino acids: CASSYSIESTLPHYYEQYF. The CDR3 nucleotides read TGTGCCAGCAGTTACTCGATCGAGTCGACTCTACCTCATTACTACGAGCAGTACTTC. The V gene is TRBV6-2 or TRBV6-3, the J gene TRBJ2-7; D gene unclear. The CDR3 is 19 residues long. Trimming took off 0 bases at V and 3 bases at J, with 24 bases between the two ends. Germline values: CDR1 MNHEY, CDR2 SVGEGT.

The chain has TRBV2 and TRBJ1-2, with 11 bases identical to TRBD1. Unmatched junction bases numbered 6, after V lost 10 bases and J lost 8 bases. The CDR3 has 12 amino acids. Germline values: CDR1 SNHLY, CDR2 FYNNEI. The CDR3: CATLRDRGGYTF. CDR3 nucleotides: TGTGCCACACTCAGGGACAGGGGGGGCTACACCTTC.